One TCR beta chain is described in this entry. Its antigen is currently unknown. The data were obtained in a study of PD-1 blockade in classical Hodgkin lymphoma. Findings and limits, study-wide: Repertoire differences lack defined causes, possibly disease activity or prior therapy. Before treatment, TCR diversity in newly diagnosed patients was reportedly lower than in healthy donors.

Documented time point: newly diagnosed, previously untreated cHL patient sample. CD4+ T cells were purified from thawed PBMCs by negative selection. Comparison came from newly diagnosed, untreated classical Hodgkin lymphoma PBMCs. Only in-frame clones appear in the TCRdb table, and some are missing; sequencing was by immunoSEQ multiplex PCR. Among tens of thousands of clones listed, 85% to 95% were seen once. In germline, CDR1 is MNHNY, CDR2 SVGAGI (reference sequence). The V end lost 2 bases, the J end lost 5 bases, and 12 bases lay between the germline ends. This CDR3 is built from 14 residues. This TCR was sampled from a human donor with classical Hodgkin lymphoma. Material: CD4+ T cells from blood. The rearrangement uses TRBV6-6 and TRBJ2-5, with TRBD2 as a possible D gene (5 bases). The CDR3 coding sequence is TGTGCCAGCAGTTACCACGCGAGGGTGGAGACCCAGTACTTC. It is translated as CASSYHARVETQYF.